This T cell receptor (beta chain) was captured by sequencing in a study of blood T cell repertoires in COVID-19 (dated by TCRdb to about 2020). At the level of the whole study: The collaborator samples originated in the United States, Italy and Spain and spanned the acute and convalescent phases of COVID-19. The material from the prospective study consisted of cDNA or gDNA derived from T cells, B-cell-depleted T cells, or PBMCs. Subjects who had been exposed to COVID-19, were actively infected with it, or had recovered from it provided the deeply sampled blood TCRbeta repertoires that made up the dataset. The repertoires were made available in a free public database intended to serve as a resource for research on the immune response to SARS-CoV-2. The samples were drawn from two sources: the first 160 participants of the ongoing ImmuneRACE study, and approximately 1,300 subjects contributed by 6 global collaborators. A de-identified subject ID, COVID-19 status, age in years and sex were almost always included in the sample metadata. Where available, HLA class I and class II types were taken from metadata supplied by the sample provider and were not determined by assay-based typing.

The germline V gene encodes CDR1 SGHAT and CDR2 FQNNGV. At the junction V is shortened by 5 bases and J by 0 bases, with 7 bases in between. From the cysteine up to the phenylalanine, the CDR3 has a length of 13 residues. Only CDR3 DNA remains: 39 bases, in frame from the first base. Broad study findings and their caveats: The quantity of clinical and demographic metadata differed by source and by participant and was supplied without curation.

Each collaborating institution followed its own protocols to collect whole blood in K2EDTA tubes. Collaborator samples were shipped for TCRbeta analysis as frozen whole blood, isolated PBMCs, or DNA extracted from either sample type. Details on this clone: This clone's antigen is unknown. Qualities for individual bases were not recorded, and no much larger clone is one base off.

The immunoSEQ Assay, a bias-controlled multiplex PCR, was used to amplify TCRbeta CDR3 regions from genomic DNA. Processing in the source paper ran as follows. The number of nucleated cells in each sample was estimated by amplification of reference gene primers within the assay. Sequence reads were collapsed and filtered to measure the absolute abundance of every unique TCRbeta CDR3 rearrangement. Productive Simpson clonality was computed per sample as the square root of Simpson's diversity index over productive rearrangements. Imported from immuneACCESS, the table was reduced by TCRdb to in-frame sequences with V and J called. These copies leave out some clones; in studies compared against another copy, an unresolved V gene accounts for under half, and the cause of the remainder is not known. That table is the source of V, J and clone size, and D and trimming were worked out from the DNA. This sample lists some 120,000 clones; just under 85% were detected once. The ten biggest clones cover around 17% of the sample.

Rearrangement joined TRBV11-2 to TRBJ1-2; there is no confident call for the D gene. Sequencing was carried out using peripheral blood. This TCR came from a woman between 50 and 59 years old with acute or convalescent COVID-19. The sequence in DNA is TGTGCCAGCAGCCGCACTTCTAACTATGGCTACACCTTC. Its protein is CASSRTSNYGYTF.